The 20 T cell receptor beta chains below come from one sample, sequenced in a study of T cell responses to AZD1222 COVID-19 vaccine. Some clones are missing from TCRdb's copy, which holds only in-frame ones; the method was immunoSEQ multiplex PCR. The sample records approximately 140,000 clones, 82% being singletons. The sample here was peripheral blood, taken on day 0 of MenACWY control vaccination. The receptors come from an adult in good health.

CDR3: CATSDSPDTEAFF. The CDR3 DNA follows: TGTGCCACCAGTGACAGTCCGGACACTGAAGCTTTCTTT. The chain combines TRBV24-1 with TRBJ1-1, with D uncertain. CDR1 KGHDR and CDR2 SFDVKD come from the germline V gene. V was cut by 4 bases and J by 3 bases, with 8 bases left in between. The CDR3 extends over 13 amino acids.

The chain links TRBV5-8 to TRBJ1-5; D gene unclear. This CDR3 has 15 residues. The germline V and J ends were trimmed by 0 bases and 0 bases, with 7 bases remaining between them. The V gene's germline CDR1 is SGHTS and CDR2 YDEGEE. The CDR3, as DNA: TGTGCCAGCAGCTTGGCCGATCTTAGCAATCAGCCCCAGCATTTT. Translated: CASSLADLSNQPQHF.

The rearrangement joins TRBV25-1 to TRBJ2-1; D unresolved. CDR1 and CDR2 (germline): MGHDK, SYGVNS. CDR3 length: 15 residues. V was cut by 2 bases and J by 1 base, with 9 bases left in between. The CDR3 DNA is TGTGCCAGCAGTGAAGAGTGGGGTTCCTACAATGAGCAGTTCTTC. It encodes CASSEEWGSYNEQFF.

This clone has only a few counts. The gene calls are TRBV11-2 and TRBJ2-1, with unresolved D. Trimming pared 1 base from V and 0 bases from J, leaving 10 bases between. Germline V gene sequence: CDR1 SGHAT, CDR2 FQNNGV. This CDR3 contains 16 residues. CDR3 bases: TGTGCCAGCAGCTTAGTTGGGGTGAGCTCCTACAATGAGCAGTTCTTC. Residues: CASSLVGVSSYNEQFF.

V usage is TRBV6-5 and J usage is TRBJ1-6; a possible D gene is TRBD1 (5 bases). The V end was cut by 6 bases, the J end by 3 bases, with 9 bases between. CDR1 and CDR2 (germline): MNHEY, SVGAGI. The CDR3 length is 14 residues. CDR3 residues: CASRGHGYNSPLHF. As DNA, the CDR3 is TGTGCCAGCAGGGGGCACGGCTATAATTCACCCCTCCACTTT.

This chain links TRBV5-1 with TRBJ2-2; possibly TRBD1 or TRBD2 for D (5 bases each). Germline CDR1 is SGHRS and CDR2 is YFSETQ. This CDR3 region has 16 residues. Trimming cost V 0 bases and J 5 bases, with 14 bases left between them. The DNA for the CDR3 is TGCGCCAGCAGCTTGGGGCAGGGACGGAATACCGGGGAGCTGTTTTTT. Protein: CASSLGQGRNTGELFF. Supplemented by reference TRBV5-1 and TRBJ2-2, the full variable domain reads KAGVTQTPRYLIKTRGQQVTLSCSPISGHRSVSWYQQTPGQGLQFLFEYFSETQRNKGNFPGRFSGRQFSNSRSEMNVSTLELGDSALYLCASSLGQGRNTGELFFGEGSRLTVL.

This clone was observed a few times. The CDR3 region is CASRRDRSSPNTGELFF. CDR3 in DNA: TGTGCCAGCAGAAGGGACAGGTCCTCTCCGAACACCGGGGAGCTGTTTTTT. V and J are TRBV5-4 and TRBJ2-2, with 8 bases fitting TRBD1. Germline CDR1 and CDR2: SGHNT and YYREEE (reference sequence). Trimming cost V 5 bases and J 0 bases; bases outside gene matches: 9. The CDR3 runs 17 residues.

This chain connects TRBV10-1 to TRBJ1-6; D ambiguous. Trimming took 0 bases from V and 9 from J, leaving 6 bases between them. Looked up from germline, CDR1 is WNHNN and CDR2 is SYGVQD (reference sequence). This CDR3 contains 13 residues. The CDR3 DNA reads TGCGCCAGCAGTGAGTCGGGTGTTTCACCCCTCCACTTT. Its translation: CASSESGVSPLHF.

The rearrangement links TRBV19 to TRBJ1-1; 7 bases map to TRBD1. CDR1 is LNHDA, CDR2 SQIVND, per germline (reference sequence). This CDR3 has 14 residues. The V and J ends lost 6 bases and 1 base, in that order; junction bases with no gene match: 5. Written as DNA, the CDR3 is TGTGCCAGTAGGTTACAGGGGACGAACACTGAAGCTTTCTTT. It yields the protein CASRLQGTNTEAFF. Supplemented by reference TRBV19 and TRBJ1-1, the full variable domain reads DGGITQSPKYLFRKEGQNVTLSCEQNLNHDAMYWYRQDPGQGLRLIYYSQIVNDFQKGDIAEGYSVSREKKESFPLTVTSAQKNPTAFYLCASRLQGTNTEAFFGQGTRLTVV.

The chain couples TRBV24-1 to TRBJ2-2; 7 bases fit TRBD2. The CDR3 covers 15 residues. Germline V gene lookup returns CDR1 KGHDR and CDR2 SFDVKD. V dropped 4 bases and J dropped 2; count of bases not matched to a gene: 3. CDR3 DNA sequence: TGTGCCACCAGTGAGGCGGGGGTTAACACCGGGGAGCTGTTTTTT. It codes for CATSEAGVNTGELFF.

In this sample, this clone turned up a few times. The chain links TRBV18 to TRBJ1-2; 8 bases match TRBD1. The germline V gene has CDR1 KGHSH and CDR2 LQKENI. This CDR3 is built from 16 residues. J was trimmed by 4 bases and V by 4 bases; bases with no gene match: 11. CDR3 amino acids: CASSQVVTGAPYGYTF. The CDR3, as DNA: TGTGCCAGCTCACAAGTAGTGACAGGGGCCCCCTATGGCTACACCTTC.

The rearrangement joins TRBV12-3 or TRBV12-4 to TRBJ1-6; unclear D gene. V shed 5 bases and J shed 5 bases, with 7 bases lying between them. CDR3 length: 13 amino acids. CDR3 in DNA: TGTGCCAGCAGTAAAAGACATAATTCACCCCTCCACTTT. It yields the protein CASSKRHNSPLHF.

The chain couples TRBV4-1 to TRBJ1-1; 7 bases are shared with TRBD1. CDR3 length: 15 residues. V trimming: 3 bases; J trimming: 1 base; junction bases outside the gene matches: 5. CDR1 and CDR2 (germline): MGHRA, YSYEKL. The DNA of the CDR3 is TGCGCCAGCAGCCAGAGACAGGGCTCGAACACTGAAGCTTTCTTT. Encoded protein: CASSQRQGSNTEAFF.

This chain connects TRBV19 to TRBJ1-2, with a possible D match to TRBD1 (5 bases). The CDR3 covers 13 residues. The V gene lost 9 bases and the J gene lost 4 bases, with 15 bases spanning the gap. Looked up from germline, CDR1 is LNHDA and CDR2 is SQIVND (reference sequence). This CDR3 reads CASSRELGYGYTF. CDR3 sequence (DNA): TGTGCCAGCTCCAGGGAGCTAGGCTATGGCTACACCTTC.

V usage is TRBV5-4 and J usage is TRBJ1-1; D may be TRBD1 (6 bases). V shed 0 bases and J shed 1 base, with 10 bases lying between them. CDR1 is SGHNT and CDR2 is YYREEE in the germline V gene (reference sequence). This CDR3 is 15 amino acids long. This chain's CDR3 is CASSLVRGGNTEAFF. The CDR3 DNA is TGTGCCAGCAGCTTGGTAAGGGGGGGGAACACTGAAGCTTTCTTT.

The chain has TRBV10-3 and TRBJ2-5; 13 bases align to TRBD2. The junction had 13 bases not matched to a gene; V was cut back by 4 bases and J by 5 bases. The CDR3 contains 18 residues. Per germline, CDR1 ENHRY and CDR2 SYGVKD. CDR3 nucleotides: TGTGCCATCAGTGCCACCGGGACTAGCGGGGCGAGGTTGGAGACCCAGTACTTC. It yields the protein CAISATGTSGARLETQYF.

The chain is built from TRBV5-1 and TRBJ1-2; 7 bases agree with TRBD1. V gave up 9 bases and J gave up 3 bases; unmatched junction bases: 11. CDR1 and CDR2 (germline): SGHRS, YFSETQ. This CDR3 comprises 14 residues. The CDR3 bases are TGCGCCACCAGAACAGGGGCTGAGGACTATGGCTACACCTTC. Its protein is CATRTGAEDYGYTF. The variable domain in full, completed from reference TRBV5-1 and TRBJ1-2, reads KAGVTQTPRYLIKTRGQQVTLSCSPISGHRSVSWYQQTPGQGLQFLFEYFSETQRNKGNFPGRFSGRQFSNSRSEMNVSTLELGDSALYLCATRTGAEDYGYTFGSGTRLTVV.

The chain uses TRBV19 and TRBJ2-2, with TRBD1 matching 7 bases. V gave up 5 bases and J gave up 7 bases; unmatched junction bases: 4. CDR1 LNHDA and CDR2 SQIVND come from the germline V gene (reference sequence). The CDR3 is 13 residues long. Here the CDR3 reads CASSGTVVGELFF. For the CDR3, the DNA is TGTGCCAGTAGTGGGACAGTTGTCGGGGAGCTGTTTTTT. Filled out from reference TRBV19 and TRBJ2-2, the complete variable domain reads DGGITQSPKYLFRKEGQNVTLSCEQNLNHDAMYWYRQDPGQGLRLIYYSQIVNDFQKGDIAEGYSVSREKKESFPLTVTSAQKNPTAFYLCASSGTVVGELFFGEGSRLTVL.

The chain couples TRBV11-2 to TRBJ2-6, with D unresolved. V was shortened by 0 bases and J by 4 bases, with 7 bases between the two germline ends. This CDR3 has 15 residues. CDR1 and CDR2 (germline): SGHAT, FQNNGV. The CDR3 region is CASSLDWSGANVLTF. The CDR3 DNA reads TGTGCCAGCAGCTTAGATTGGTCCGGGGCCAACGTCCTGACTTTC.

This clone was seen more than once but under ten times. The rearrangement joins TRBV5-4 to TRBJ1-2, with no clear D. V was trimmed by 0 bases and J by 4 bases, leaving 13 bases between them. This CDR3 has 15 amino acids. Germline V gives CDR1 SGHNT, CDR2 YYREEE (reference sequence). CDR3 in amino acids: CASSLEGPGGYGYTF. CDR3 DNA: TGTGCCAGCAGCTTGGAAGGGCCCGGAGGCTATGGCTACACCTTC.